This T cell receptor (beta chain) was identified during a study of graft-versus-host responses after intestinal transplantation (dated by TCRdb to the early 2020s). As for the study more broadly: Recipients received multivisceral, liver-intestinal, or isolated intestinal transplants. Every recipient was given anti-thymocyte globulin induction, followed by approximately 3 years of maintenance tacrolimus and steroids. Bulk TCR-beta CDR3 sequencing was used to track graft-versus-host and host-versus-graft alloreactive T cell clones in the graft, circulation and bone marrow after intestinal transplantation. To identify alloreactive clones, pre-transplant mixed lymphocyte reaction products were sequenced and then compared with unstimulated pre-transplant donor and recipient T cells. Of the 20 to 30 intestinal transplant recipients enrolled in the cohort, one of whom was a retransplant, a few patients without pretransplant specimens were excluded. Donor T cell macrochimerism was defined as a peak of at least 4% donor T cells among recipient peripheral blood mononuclear cells. Rather than going through the commercial service, samples from three later patients were sequenced in-house on an Illumina MiSeq and processed with MiXCR.

The library relied on the immunoSEQ multiplex PCR assay. High-throughput TCR-beta CDR3 sequencing of genomic DNA from most patients was performed by Adaptive Biotechnologies. Under the source paper's analysis protocol: Adaptive's ImmunoSEQ software was the source of the TCR sequencing data for 15 to 20 patients, while a few other patients were processed with MiXCR and VDJtools. CDR3 nucleotide sequences shared between donor and recipient were removed because their origin could not be assigned. To count as alloreactive, a clone needed at least 2-fold expansion over unstimulated cells and a minimum CFSE-low frequency of 0.002% (template counts) or 0.001% (read counts). Mappable clones were those detected in sequenced pre-transplant spleen, lymph node, or MLR CFSE-low populations of the donor or recipient. Cumulative frequency of alloreactive clones was calculated as a percentage of all sequences weighted by copy number. TCRdb provides this immuneACCESS table in a form limited to in-frame rearrangements. Some clones are lacking; in checked studies, under half of them reflect an unresolved V gene, and why the rest are absent is not known. D and trimming come from the DNA, and the V and J calls and clone size come from that table. This sample comprises 20,000 to 30,000 clones, more than 85% of them detected only once. Clones ranked in the top ten supply about 2% of the sample.

What the research found in general, with its limitations: The conclusions were limited by the relatively low number and heterogeneity of the intestinal transplant patients. Early after transplant, peak levels of circulating GvH clones were associated with declines in HvG clones. GvH clones were detected in recipient bone marrow, and some of these GvH clones were observed earlier in ileal mucosa or blood, consistent with an intestinal mucosal origin. Patients with donor T cell macrochimerism had high GvH to HvG T cell clonal ratios in their allografts.

Sequences SSHAT (CDR1) and FNYEAQ (CDR2) are obtained from the germline V gene (reference sequence). V sheds 4 bases and J sheds 6 bases, leaving 18 bases between their ends. The CDR3 sequence holds 15 residues, the cysteine and phenylalanine included. The DNA shown is the 45-base CDR3, in frame from base 1. Concerning this clone: It lacks a known antigen. The record has no base qualities; no much larger clone is one base away.

In the first month after transplant, blood samples were collected up to 4 times, and after that at least monthly when available. Recombination joined TRBV7-7 with TRBJ2-5; the D gene is unclear. The receptor was isolated from a human patient who received an intestinal transplant, so some T cells may come from the graft donor. The specimen was PBMCs, collected 38 to 40 days after intestinal transplant. The CDR3 has the sequence CASSSLSWDRKTQYF. The nucleotide sequence reads TGTGCCAGCAGCTCCTTAAGTTGGGATAGGAAGACCCAGTACTTC. Supplemented by the reference TRBV7-7 and TRBJ2-5 proteins around the CDR3, the complete variable domain is GAGVSQSPRYKVTKRGQDVTLRCDPISSHATLYWYQQALGQGPEFLTYFNYEAQPDKSGLPSDRFSAERPEGSISTLTIQRTEQRDSAMYRCASSSLSWDRKTQYFGPGTRLLVL.